Presented here are 28 T cell receptor beta chains from one specimen sequenced in a study of response to subunit inactivated influenza vaccine. TCRdb processed the RT-PCR reads anew with MiXCR; each CDR3 protein has one entry. Found here are about 780,000 distinct CDR3 sequences, about a fifth of them singletons; the top ten hold roughly 10%. The sequencing used PBMCs from blood, collected approximately 5 days after vaccination. The receptors stem from a man over 45 who received an inactivated influenza vaccine.

In its sample, this clonotype was seen many times. The V and J genes are TRBV20-1 and TRBJ1-4; D gene unclear. V lost 0 bases and J 10 bases, leaving 15 bases between the germline ends. This CDR3 has 14 residues. The germline CDR1 and CDR2 sequences are DFQATT and SNEGSKA (reference sequence). The chain's CDR3 is CSARDLEGSVKLFF. The DNA for the CDR3 is TGCAGTGCTAGAGATCTGGAGGGTTCGGTAAAACTGTTTTTT.

This clonotype was seen repeatedly, ten times or more. J is TRBJ2-3 and V is TRBV15; the D is unclear. The germline V gene encodes CDR1 LNHNV and CDR2 YYDKDF (reference sequence). V was shortened by 0 bases and J by 4 bases, with 8 bases between the two germline ends. This CDR3 spans 14 amino acids. CDR3 protein: CATSRDGYADTQYF. DNA of the CDR3: TGTGCCACCAGCAGAGACGGGTACGCAGATACGCAGTATTTT.

The V gene is TRBV5-1, the J gene TRBJ1-1; D gene uncertain. Deletions cut 0 bases from V and 4 bases from J, with 7 bases between. Germline V gene lookup returns CDR1 SGHRS and CDR2 YFSETQ. CDR3 length: 13 residues. CDR3 DNA: TGCGCCAGCAGCTTGGGGCCGACCACTGAAGCTTTCTTT. Its translation: CASSLGPTTEAFF.

This clonotype came up a few times. The chain recombines TRBV7-2 with TRBJ1-6, with 9 nucleotides matching TRBD1. Germline V gene lookup returns CDR1 SGHTA and CDR2 FQGNSA. The length of the CDR3 is 16 residues. V shed 2 bases, J shed 9 bases, and the junction held 8 bases outside the gene matches. CDR3 sequence reads: CASSLFGQGRISPLHF. DNA for the CDR3: TGTGCCAGCAGCTTATTCGGACAGGGGAGAATTTCACCCCTCCACTTT.

The rearrangement joins TRBV7-2 to TRBJ2-2, with 9 nucleotides matching TRBD2. V lost 11 bases and J lost 5; bases outside the gene matches: 18. From germline, CDR1 is SGHTA and CDR2 FQGNSA. This CDR3 is 17 amino acids long. The CDR3 DNA follows: TGTGCCGGCTTTTCGGGACTAGCACCCCGGGGGACCGGGGAGCTGTTTTTT. This translates into CAGFSGLAPRGTGELFF.

This clonotype was seen a few times. This chain connects TRBV28 to TRBJ1-6; D remains ambiguous. CDR1 MDHEN and CDR2 SYDVKM come from the germline V gene. This CDR3 spans 15 amino acids. Trimming stripped 7 bases from V and 5 bases from J, with 15 bases between. CDR3 region: CASTSPTVHNSPLHF. CDR3 nucleotide sequence: TGTGCCAGCACCTCTCCTACTGTCCATAATTCACCCCTCCACTTT.

The gene calls are TRBV12-3 or TRBV12-4 and TRBJ2-1; D gene unclear. The CDR3 totals 16 residues. Trimming pared 3 bases from V and 5 bases from J, leaving 17 bases between. The CDR3 protein is CASSFRLGLENNEQFF. Written as DNA, the CDR3 is TGTGCCAGCAGTTTCCGCCTGGGCTTAGAGAACAATGAGCAGTTCTTC.

This clonotype was recorded many times. V usage is TRBV6-2 or TRBV6-3 and J usage is TRBJ2-1; D possibly corresponds to TRBD1 (6 bases). CDR3 size: 13 residues. The V gene's germline CDR1 is MNHEY and CDR2 SVGEGT. V lost 6 bases and J lost 1, with 7 bases in between. The CDR3 protein is CASRDSSYNEQFF. CDR3 nucleotides: TGTGCCAGCAGGGACAGTTCCTACAATGAGCAGTTCTTC.

As regards this clonotype: At one end the junction does not follow the germline gene, possibly because of a read error. CDR3 sequence reads: CCARDYRDGGTDTQYF. CDR3 bases: TGCTGTGCTAGAGATTACAGGGACGGCGGCACAGATACGCAGTATTTT. The gene calls are TRBV20-1 and TRBJ2-3; tentatively, D is TRBD1 (6 bases). The CDR3 length is 16 residues. The V gene's germline CDR1 is DFQATT and CDR2 SNEGSKA (reference sequence).

V gene TRBV7-2 combines with J gene TRBJ2-3; D unclear. The CDR3 is 13 residues long. CDR1 and CDR2 (germline): SGHTA, FQGNSA. Trimming removed 5 bases at V and 2 bases at J, with 8 bases between. The chain's CDR3 is CASSNGPTDTQYF. CDR3 nucleotides: TGTGCCAGCAGCAACGGGCCCACAGATACGCAGTATTTT.

The chain is built from TRBV30 and TRBJ2-5; the D is unclear. V dropped 0 bases and J dropped 3 bases, with 11 bases sitting between them. This CDR3 contains 14 residues. Per germline, CDR1 GTSNPN and CDR2 SVGIG (reference sequence). The CDR3 region has the DNA TGTGCCTGGAGTGTAGAGGTTTTTGAAGAGACCCAGTACTTC. Its protein product is CAWSVEVFEETQYF.

This chain joins TRBV6-1 and TRBJ2-6; 9 positions match TRBD1. Trimming removed 7 bases from V and 0 bases from J; junction bases left unmatched: 4. Germline CDR1 MNHNS, CDR2 SASEGT. This CDR3 has 16 amino acids. CDR3 sequence reads: CASTTTGGSGANVLTF. DNA of the CDR3: TGTGCCAGCACTACGACAGGGGGCTCTGGGGCCAACGTCCTGACTTTC.

The rearrangement links TRBV5-1 to TRBJ2-6; a weak D match, TRBD1 (6 bases). Between the trimmed V and J ends, which lost 0 bases and 0 bases, there was a span of 7 bases. CDR1 is SGHRS, CDR2 YFSETQ, per germline. This CDR3 contains 16 residues. The CDR3 protein is CASSLAGDSGANVLTF. DNA of the CDR3: TGCGCCAGCAGCTTGGCAGGGGACTCTGGGGCCAACGTCCTGACTTTC. The complete variable domain, with remaining parts taken from reference TRBV5-1 and TRBJ2-6, reads KAGVTQTPRYLIKTRGQQVTLSCSPISGHRSVSWYQQTPGQGLQFLFEYFSETQRNKGNFPGRFSGRQFSNSRSEMNVSTLELGDSALYLCASSLAGDSGANVLTFGAGSRLTVL.

This clonotype turned up a few times. The chain uses TRBV4-3 and TRBJ2-2; TRBD2 aligns across 10 bases. Trimming removed 3 bases from V and 6 bases from J; junction bases left unmatched: 7. This CDR3 contains 16 residues. In germline, CDR1 is LGHNA, CDR2 YSLEER. CDR3 in amino acids: CASSHPSGRASGELFF. The CDR3 DNA follows: TGCGCCAGCAGCCACCCAAGCGGGAGGGCCTCCGGGGAGCTGTTTTTT.

A few counts support this clonotype. The chain joins TRBV20-1 to TRBJ2-3; 9 bases align to TRBD2. Germline assignment: CDR1 DFQATT and CDR2 SNEGSKA (reference sequence). The CDR3 is 18 amino acids. V shed 6 bases and J 5 bases; nucleotides not matched to a gene: 21. In nucleotides, the CDR3 is TGCAGTGCCTTAAAATCCCGGGGGGCGGGAGGGCCGCGAGATACGCAGTATTTT. Its protein product is CSALKSRGAGGPRDTQYF.

With respect to this clonotype: Its ends do not fully match the called genes, so a read error is possible. The chain has TRBV7-7 and TRBJ2-5; perhaps TRBD2 as D (5 bases). The CDR3 runs 14 residues. In germline, CDR1 is SSHAT, CDR2 FNYEAQ (reference sequence). This CDR3 reads CASSLLGIRETQYF. In DNA, the CDR3 is TGTGCTAGCAGCTTACTAGGGATTCGAGAGACCCAGTACTTC.

This rearrangement joins TRBV20-1 to TRBJ1-6; D not certain. The length of the CDR3 is 12 residues. Germline V gene data show CDR1 as DFQATT and CDR2 as SNEGSKA (reference sequence). Trimming shortened V by 3 bases and J by 10 bases, and 10 bases separated the two germline ends. CDR3 residues: CSASPGGSPLHF. The CDR3 DNA follows: TGCAGTGCTAGTCCCGGAGGCTCACCCCTCCACTTT.

The V gene is TRBV25-1, the J gene TRBJ1-2; D is undetermined. The CDR3 sequence is 13 residues long. Germline V CDR1 and CDR2: MGHDK, SYGVNS. Trimming took 5 bases from V and 2 from J, leaving 9 bases between them. In DNA form, the CDR3 reads TGTGCCAGCAGTTTCTCGGGCAACTATGGCTACACCTTC. It specifies CASSFSGNYGYTF.

The V call is TRBV6-2 or TRBV6-3, the J call TRBJ2-1, with no clear D. From germline, CDR1 is MNHEY and CDR2 SVGEGT. This CDR3 is built from 15 residues. Between the trimmed V and J ends, which lost 7 bases and 10 bases, there was a span of 23 bases. The CDR3 DNA reads as TGTGCCAGCAACGACTCTCCCCCGGTCGGACGGGAGCAGTTCTTC. Encoded protein: CASNDSPPVGREQFF.

This clonotype was counted a few times. CDR3: CASSSYHEQYF. DNA of the CDR3: TGTGCCAGCAGCTCATACCACGAGCAGTACTTC. This sequence joins TRBV7-2 and TRBJ2-7, with D unclear. V lost 4 bases and J 5 bases, leaving 6 bases between the germline ends. CDR1 SGHTA and CDR2 FQGNSA come from the germline V gene. CDR3 length: 11 residues.

The V and J genes are TRBV6-1 and TRBJ1-5, with a weak D call TRBD1 (5 bases). V gave up 0 bases and J gave up 5 bases, with 14 bases separating them. The CDR3 length is 16 residues. From germline, CDR1 is MNHNS and CDR2 SASEGT. Here the CDR3 reads CASSEAGSGGYQPQHF. CDR3 DNA sequence: TGTGCCAGCAGTGAAGCGGGGAGTGGGGGGTATCAGCCCCAGCATTTT.

The V gene is TRBV7-2, the J gene TRBJ2-3; the match to TRBD2 covers 9 bases. Looked up from germline, CDR1 is SGHTA and CDR2 is FQGNSA. The V and J ends lost 6 bases and 4 bases, in that order; junction bases with no gene match: 11. This CDR3 comprises 16 residues. The CDR3 bases are TGTGCCAGCAGTCAGGGAGTAGCGGGGGCCCCAGATACGCAGTATTTT. Protein sequence: CASSQGVAGAPDTQYF.

The chain couples TRBV6-2 or TRBV6-3 to TRBJ2-7; D perhaps matches TRBD2 (5 bases). There are 15 residues in the CDR3. CDR1 and CDR2 from the germline V gene are MNHEY and SVGEGT. Trimming cost V 5 bases and J 6 bases, with 20 bases left between them. The CDR3 nucleotides read TGTGCCAGCAGTCCTTTTGAGGGAAAGTTCGGCGAGCAGTACTTC. Its translation: CASSPFEGKFGEQYF.

This clonotype was observed a single time. V usage is TRBV7-9 and J usage is TRBJ2-6; 7 bases are shared with TRBD1. The CDR3 spans 16 residues. The junction had 6 bases not matched to a gene; V was cut back by 5 bases and J by 2 bases. CDR1 is SEHNR, CDR2 FQNEAQ, per germline (reference sequence). The CDR3 spells CASSQNRGAGANVLTF. The DNA of the CDR3 is TGTGCCAGCAGCCAAAACAGGGGCGCTGGGGCCAACGTCCTGACTTTC.

J is TRBJ2-1 and V is TRBV18; D may match TRBD1 or TRBD2 (5 bases each). CDR1 and CDR2 from the germline V gene are KGHSH and LQKENI. With 1 base removed from V and 4 bases from J, the gap between germline ends came to 11 bases. The CDR3 extends over 15 amino acids. The CDR3 DNA reads TGTGCCAGCTCACCACTCCGAGAGGGGTACAATGAGCAGTTCTTC. It translates to CASSPLREGYNEQFF.

This clonotype showed up just a few times. The chain employs TRBV9 and TRBJ2-2, with TRBD2 matching 8 bases. This CDR3 contains 16 residues. Germline CDR1 SGDLS, CDR2 YYNGEE. V shed 3 bases and J 6 bases; nucleotides not matched to a gene: 10. The CDR3: CASSEVAGPLAGELFF. In DNA form, the CDR3 reads TGTGCCAGCAGCGAGGTAGCGGGGCCCCTTGCCGGGGAGCTGTTTTTT.

This clonotype was seen more than once but under ten times. This chain joins TRBV11-2 and TRBJ2-1; D is ambiguous. Deletions cut 2 bases from V and 10 bases from J, with 15 bases between. CDR1 SGHAT and CDR2 FQNNGV come from the germline V gene. The CDR3 covers 14 residues. In DNA form, the CDR3 reads TGTGCCAGCAGCTTACCAGTTATGCGAGGAGAGCAGTTCTTC. Its protein is CASSLPVMRGEQFF.

The chain joins TRBV5-1 to TRBJ2-7; D is perhaps TRBD1 (6 bases). The CDR3 is 13 amino acids. From germline, CDR1 is SGHRS and CDR2 YFSETQ. V lost 0 bases and J lost 4, with 8 bases in between. In DNA form, the CDR3 reads TGCGCCAGCAGCTTGGACAGGGAATACGAGCAGTACTTC. Protein product: CASSLDREYEQYF.